This is a list of T cell receptor beta chains from one sample in a study of T cells in Graves' hyperthyroidism and ophthalmopathy. Via MiXCR, TCRdb re-called the multiplex PCR reads, giving one row per CDR3 protein. There are fewer than 400,000 distinct CDR3 sequences in the sample; roughly 15% occur only once, and approximately 35% lies in the top ten. The source material was blood. These receptors all come from a man aged 25-45 years with Graves' hyperthyroidism. The CDR3 runs from the conserved cysteine through the conserved F or W. D genes are given only for firm matches. Some rows mark clone size as missing; the rest say once, few, many or name a class of expanded clone.

cdr3_nt	cdr3_aa	j_call	v_call	d_call	clone_size
TGTGCCAGCAGCGGGGGACAGGGCTTTCAGCCCCAGCATTTT	CASSGGQGFQPQHF	TRBJ1-5	TRBV2	TRBD1	many
TGTGCCAGCAGCCCAAATACCGGGACCTACGAGCAGTACTTC	CASSPNTGTYEQYF	TRBJ2-7	TRBV7-9	.	few
TGTGCCTGGAGTAAGGGGACAGCACTTTACGAGCAGTACTTC	CAWSKGTALYEQYF	TRBJ2-7	TRBV30	TRBD1	.
TGTGCCAGCAGCCAGAACCAAGGGACTAGCGGGAAAACAGATACGCAGTATTTT	CASSQNQGTSGKTDTQYF	TRBJ2-3	TRBV3-1	TRBD2	.
TGTGCCAGCAGCCGAAGGACTAGCGGGACCATATACGAGCAGTACTTC	CASSRRTSGTIYEQYF	TRBJ2-7	TRBV14	TRBD2	few
TGTGCCTGGAGTTATTCAGGAAACACCATATATTTT	CAWSYSGNTIYF	TRBJ1-3	TRBV30	.	many
TGCAGCGCCTCCGGGACAGGGGGTTCCTACGAGCAGTACTTC	CSASGTGGSYEQYF	TRBJ2-7	TRBV29-1	TRBD1	many
TGTGCCATCAGAACCCAGACCGGGGAGCTGTTTTTT	CAIRTQTGELFF	TRBJ2-2	TRBV10-3	.	.
TGTGCCAGCAGCGTAGCTGTCGGCGGAGGGAGGGGTGTCACCGGGGAGCTGTTTTTT	CASSVAVGGGRGVTGELFF	TRBJ2-2	TRBV9	TRBD2	.
TGTGCCAGCACCCGAGACAGAAACCCCCAGTACTTC	CASTRDRNPQYF	TRBJ2-5	TRBV7-9	.	.
TGTGCCAGCAGTTCTTGGGAGGATGGCACAGATACGCAGTATTTT	CASSSWEDGTDTQYF	TRBJ2-3	TRBV28	.	many
TGCAGCGTTGTAAAAGAAGGGGCCCAGCATTTT	CSVVKEGAQHF	TRBJ1-5	TRBV29-1	.	few
TGCAGTGCTAGAGAGCTGGTAATGAACACTGAAGCTTTCTTT	CSARELVMNTEAFF	TRBJ1-1	TRBV20-1	.	many
TGTGCCAGCAGCCCAATTGGGACAGATAATTCACCCCTCCACTTT	CASSPIGTDNSPLHF	TRBJ1-6	TRBV14	TRBD1	few
TGTGCCAGCAGCTTGGGCCGGCGGGGGCTCGAGCAGTACTTC	CASSLGRRGLEQYF	TRBJ2-7	TRBV5-1	.	.
TGTGCCAGCAGGAGTAGAGGTGGCAATCAGCCCCAGCATTTT	CASRSRGGNQPQHF	TRBJ1-5	TRBV2	.	few
TGTGCCAGCAGTCCCACGGCCCCTCCGCAGACCCAGTACTTC	CASSPTAPPQTQYF	TRBJ2-5	TRBV27	.	many
TGCGCCAGCAGCCAAGATGTGGTGACAGGGGTTGGCTACACCTTC	CASSQDVVTGVGYTF	TRBJ1-2	TRBV4-1	TRBD1	few
TGTGCCAGCAGCCTTACTAGTCCCCCAGATACGCAGTATTTT	CASSLTSPPDTQYF	TRBJ2-3	TRBV7-3	.	many
TGTGCCAGCATTCTGGACAGAGGAAATTCACCCCTCCACTTT	CASILDRGNSPLHF	TRBJ1-6	TRBV2	.	many
TGTGCCAGCAGCTTCGGACTAGCGGGATCCTACGAGCAGTACTTC	CASSFGLAGSYEQYF	TRBJ2-7	TRBV11-2	TRBD2	many
TGTGCCAGCAGCAATGCGGGACAGGACTACGAGCAGTACTTC	CASSNAGQDYEQYF	TRBJ2-7	TRBV11-2	TRBD1	many
TGTGCCTGGAGTAGGGCCAGCGGGATTCCCAATGAGCAGTTCTTC	CAWSRASGIPNEQFF	TRBJ2-1	TRBV30	TRBD2	many
TGTGCCAGCAAACAGGGGTCAGGTCCCTATGGCTACACCTTC	CASKQGSGPYGYTF	TRBJ1-2	TRBV3-1	TRBD1	.
TGTGCCAGCAGCTATCCTGGTGGGGACTTAAACAATGAGCAGTTCTTC	CASSYPGGDLNNEQFF	TRBJ2-1	TRBV5-6	.	many
TGTGCCAGCAGCTCGATGGGGGGACAGGGGTTGACAGATACGCAGTATTTT	CASSSMGGQGLTDTQYF	TRBJ2-3	TRBV7-9	TRBD1	many
TGTGCCAGTAGTGGACTAGCGGCAACCACAGATACGCAGTATTTT	CASSGLAATTDTQYF	TRBJ2-3	TRBV11-3	TRBD2	.
TGTGCCAGCGGGGAGGGACGGGCCATAGAGACCCAGTACTTC	CASGEGRAIETQYF	TRBJ2-5	TRBV27	TRBD2	.
TGCAGTGCCCACCGGGGGGGAGGGTACAATGAGCAGTTCTTC	CSAHRGGGYNEQFF	TRBJ2-1	TRBV20-1	TRBD2	few
TGCGCCAGCAGTGAGGTGACTAGCGGGACCTACGAGCAGTACTTC	CASSEVTSGTYEQYF	TRBJ2-7	TRBV10-1	TRBD2	many
TGTGCCAGCAGCGTAGGGACAGGGGCGTATAGCAATCAGCCCCAGCATTTT	CASSVGTGAYSNQPQHF	TRBJ1-5	TRBV6-1	TRBD1	few
TGTGCCAGCAGTGAAAGTGGCTCTGGAAACACCATATATTTT	CASSESGSGNTIYF	TRBJ1-3	TRBV6-1	.	.